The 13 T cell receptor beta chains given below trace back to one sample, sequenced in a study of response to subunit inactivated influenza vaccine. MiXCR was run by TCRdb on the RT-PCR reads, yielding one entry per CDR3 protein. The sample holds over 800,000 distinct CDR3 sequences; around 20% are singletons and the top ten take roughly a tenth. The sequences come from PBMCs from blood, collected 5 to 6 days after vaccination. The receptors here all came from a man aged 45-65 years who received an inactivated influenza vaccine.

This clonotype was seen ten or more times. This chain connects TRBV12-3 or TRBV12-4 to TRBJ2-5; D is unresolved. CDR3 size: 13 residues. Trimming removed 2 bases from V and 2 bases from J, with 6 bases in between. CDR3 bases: TGTGCCAGCAGTTTATGGTCGCAAGAGACCCAGTACTTC. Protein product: CASSLWSQETQYF.

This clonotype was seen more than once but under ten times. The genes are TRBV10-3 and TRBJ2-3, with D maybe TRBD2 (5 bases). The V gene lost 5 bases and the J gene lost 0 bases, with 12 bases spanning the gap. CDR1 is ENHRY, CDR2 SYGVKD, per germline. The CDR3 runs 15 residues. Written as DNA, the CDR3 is TGTGCCATCAGTTTCGGAGGAGGCAGCACAGATACGCAGTATTTT. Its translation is CAISFGGGSTDTQYF.

The CDR3 spells CSVPTGGVFNYGYTF. In DNA form, the CDR3 reads TGCAGCGTCCCTACAGGGGGCGTTTTTAACTATGGCTACACCTTC. The chain employs TRBV29-1 and TRBJ1-2; TRBD1 matches at 9 bases. CDR1 and CDR2 from the germline V gene are SQVTM and ANQGSEA. The CDR3 spans 15 residues. The V and J ends lost 6 bases and 1 base, in that order; junction bases with no gene match: 9.

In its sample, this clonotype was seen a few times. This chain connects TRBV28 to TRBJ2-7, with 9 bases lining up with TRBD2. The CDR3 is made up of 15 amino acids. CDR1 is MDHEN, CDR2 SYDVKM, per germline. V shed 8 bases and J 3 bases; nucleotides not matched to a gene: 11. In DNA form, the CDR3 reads TGTGCCAGCTCTTGGACGCTAGCGGGAAGCTACGAGCAGTACTTC. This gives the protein CASSWTLAGSYEQYF.

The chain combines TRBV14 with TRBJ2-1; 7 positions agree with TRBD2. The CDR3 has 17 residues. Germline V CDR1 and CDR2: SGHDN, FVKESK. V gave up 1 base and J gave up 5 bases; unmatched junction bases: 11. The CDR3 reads CASSQGARAGVNNEQFF. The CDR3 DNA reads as TGTGCCAGCAGCCAAGGGGCGCGCGCGGGAGTTAACAATGAGCAGTTCTTC. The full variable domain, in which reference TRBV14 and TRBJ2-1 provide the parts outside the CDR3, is EAGVTQFPSHSVIEKGQTVTLRCDPISGHDNLYWYRRVMGKEIKFLLHFVKESKQDESGMPNNRFLAERTGGTYSTLKVQPAELEDSGVYFCASSQGARAGVNNEQFFGPGTRLTVL.

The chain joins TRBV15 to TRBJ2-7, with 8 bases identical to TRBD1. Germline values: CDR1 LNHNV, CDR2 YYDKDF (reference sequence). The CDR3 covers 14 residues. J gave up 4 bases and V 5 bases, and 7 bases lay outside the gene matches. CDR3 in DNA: TGTGCCACCAGCTGGAGGACAGGGAAGTACGAGCAGTACTTC. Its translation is CATSWRTGKYEQYF.

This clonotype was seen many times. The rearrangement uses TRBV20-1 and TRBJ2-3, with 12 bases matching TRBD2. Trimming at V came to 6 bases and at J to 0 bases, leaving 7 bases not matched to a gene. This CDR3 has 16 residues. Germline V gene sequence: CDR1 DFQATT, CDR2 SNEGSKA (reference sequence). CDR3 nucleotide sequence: TGCAGTGCCCCATCCGGGACTAGCGGGAGCACAGATACGCAGTATTTT. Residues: CSAPSGTSGSTDTQYF.

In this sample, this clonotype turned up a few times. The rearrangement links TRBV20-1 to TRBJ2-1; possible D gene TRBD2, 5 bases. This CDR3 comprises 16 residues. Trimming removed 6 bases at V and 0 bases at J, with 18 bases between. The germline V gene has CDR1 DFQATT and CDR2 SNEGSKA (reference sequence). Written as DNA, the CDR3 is TGCAGTGCCAGTACCCCAGCGGCGAGCTCCTACAATGAGCAGTTCTTC. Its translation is CSASTPAASSYNEQFF.

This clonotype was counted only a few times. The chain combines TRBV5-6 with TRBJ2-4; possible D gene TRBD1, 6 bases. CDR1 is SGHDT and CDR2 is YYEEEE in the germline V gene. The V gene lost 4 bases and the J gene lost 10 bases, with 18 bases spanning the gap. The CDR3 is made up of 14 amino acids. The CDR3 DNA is TGTGCCAGCAGCCACCGAGGGACACCAGGGATTCAGTACTTC. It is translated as CASSHRGTPGIQYF.

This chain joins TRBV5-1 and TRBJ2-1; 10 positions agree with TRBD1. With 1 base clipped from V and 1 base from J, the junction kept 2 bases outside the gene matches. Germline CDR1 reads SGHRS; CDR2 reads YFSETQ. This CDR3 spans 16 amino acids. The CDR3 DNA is TGCGCCAGCAGCTTGATGGGACAGGGGTCCTACAATGAGCAGTTCTTC. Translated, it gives CASSLMGQGSYNEQFF.

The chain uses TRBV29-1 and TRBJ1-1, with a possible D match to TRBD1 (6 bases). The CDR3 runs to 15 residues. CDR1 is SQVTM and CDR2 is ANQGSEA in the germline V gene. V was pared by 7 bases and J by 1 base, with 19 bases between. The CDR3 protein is CSATKYTGWNTEAFF. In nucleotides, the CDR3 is TGCAGCGCCACCAAATACACAGGGTGGAACACTGAAGCTTTCTTT.

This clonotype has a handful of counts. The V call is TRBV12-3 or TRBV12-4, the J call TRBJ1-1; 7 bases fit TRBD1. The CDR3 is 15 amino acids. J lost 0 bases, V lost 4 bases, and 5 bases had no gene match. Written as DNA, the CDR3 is TGTGCCAGCAGTTCTCAGGGGGGGATGAACACTGAAGCTTTCTTT. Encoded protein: CASSSQGGMNTEAFF.

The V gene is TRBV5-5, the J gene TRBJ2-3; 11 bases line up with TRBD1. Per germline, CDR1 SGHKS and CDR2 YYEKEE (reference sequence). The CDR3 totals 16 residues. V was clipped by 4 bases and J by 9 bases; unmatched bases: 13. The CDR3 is CASSVSGTGGIVTQYF. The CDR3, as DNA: TGTGCCAGCAGCGTATCCGGGACAGGGGGGATTGTGACGCAGTATTTT.